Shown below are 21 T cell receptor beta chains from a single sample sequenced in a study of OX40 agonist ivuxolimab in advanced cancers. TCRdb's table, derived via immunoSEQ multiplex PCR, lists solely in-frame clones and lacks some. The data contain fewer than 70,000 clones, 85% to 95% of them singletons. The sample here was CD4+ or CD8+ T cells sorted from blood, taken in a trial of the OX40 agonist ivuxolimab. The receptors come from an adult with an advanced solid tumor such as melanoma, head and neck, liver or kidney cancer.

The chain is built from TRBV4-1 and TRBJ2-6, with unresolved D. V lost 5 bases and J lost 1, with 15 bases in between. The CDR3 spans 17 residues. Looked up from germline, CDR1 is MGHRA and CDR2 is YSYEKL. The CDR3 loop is CASSKGPAQSGANVLTF. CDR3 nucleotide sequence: TGCGCCAGCAGCAAAGGGCCCGCCCAATCTGGGGCCAACGTCCTGACTTTC.

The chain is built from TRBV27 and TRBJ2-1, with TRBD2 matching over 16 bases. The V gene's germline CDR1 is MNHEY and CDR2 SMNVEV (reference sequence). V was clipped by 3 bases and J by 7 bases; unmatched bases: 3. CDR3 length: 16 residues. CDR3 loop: CASSFRGLAGGNEQFF. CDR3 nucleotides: TGTGCCAGCAGTTTTCGGGGACTAGCGGGAGGGAATGAGCAGTTCTTC.

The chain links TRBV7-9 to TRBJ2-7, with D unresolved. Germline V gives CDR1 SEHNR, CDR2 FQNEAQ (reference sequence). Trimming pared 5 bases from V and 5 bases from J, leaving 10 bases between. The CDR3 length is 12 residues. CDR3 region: CASSPIVDEQYF. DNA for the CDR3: TGTGCCAGCAGCCCGATCGTGGACGAGCAGTACTTC. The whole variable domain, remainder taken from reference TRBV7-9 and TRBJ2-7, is DTGVSQNPRHKITKRGQNVTFRCDPISEHNRLYWYRQTLGQGPEFLTYFQNEAQLEKSRLLSDRFSAERPKGSFSTLEIQRTEQGDSAMYLCASSPIVDEQYFGPGTRLTVT.

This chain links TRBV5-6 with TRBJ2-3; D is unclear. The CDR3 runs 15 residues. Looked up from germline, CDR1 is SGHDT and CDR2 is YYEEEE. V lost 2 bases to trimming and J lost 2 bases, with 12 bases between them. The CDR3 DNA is TGTGCCAGCAGCTTTTTCGTCCAGAACACAGATACGCAGTATTTT. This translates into CASSFFVQNTDTQYF.

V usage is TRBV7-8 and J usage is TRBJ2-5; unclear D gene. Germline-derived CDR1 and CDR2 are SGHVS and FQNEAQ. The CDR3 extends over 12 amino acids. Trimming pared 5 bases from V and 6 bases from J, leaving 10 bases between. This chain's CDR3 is CASSPQVKTQYF. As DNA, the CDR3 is TGTGCCAGCAGCCCCCAAGTGAAGACCCAGTACTTC.

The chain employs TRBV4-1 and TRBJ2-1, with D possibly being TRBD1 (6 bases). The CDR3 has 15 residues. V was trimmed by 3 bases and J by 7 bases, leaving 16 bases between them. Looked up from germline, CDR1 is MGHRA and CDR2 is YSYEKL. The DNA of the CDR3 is TGCGCCAGCAGCCAGAATTTCCTCCAGGGGAATGAGCAGTTCTTC. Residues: CASSQNFLQGNEQFF.

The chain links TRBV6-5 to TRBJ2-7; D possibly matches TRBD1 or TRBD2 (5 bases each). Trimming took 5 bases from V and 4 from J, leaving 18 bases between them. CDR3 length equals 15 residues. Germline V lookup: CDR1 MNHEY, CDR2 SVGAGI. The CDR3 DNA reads TGTGCCAGCAGTCTCAGGGAGAATGGGCCATACGAGCAGTACTTC. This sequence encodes CASSLRENGPYEQYF.

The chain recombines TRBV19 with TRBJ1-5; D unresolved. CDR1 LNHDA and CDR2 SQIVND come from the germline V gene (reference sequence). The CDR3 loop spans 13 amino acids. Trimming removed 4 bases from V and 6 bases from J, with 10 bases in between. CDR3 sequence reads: CASSKVPGQPQHF. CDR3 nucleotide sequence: TGTGCCAGTAGTAAGGTCCCGGGTCAGCCCCAGCATTTT.

CDR3 bases: TGTGCCAGCAGCCACCAGCGGGACACCAAAAACATTCAGTACTTC. It is translated as CASSHQRDTKNIQYF. The J gene is TRBJ2-4, the V gene TRBV4-2, with D possibly matching TRBD2 (7 bases). Germline V gene data show CDR1 as LGHNA and CDR2 as YNFKEQ. The CDR3 runs to 15 residues. Deletions cut 3 bases from V and 2 bases from J, with 11 bases between.

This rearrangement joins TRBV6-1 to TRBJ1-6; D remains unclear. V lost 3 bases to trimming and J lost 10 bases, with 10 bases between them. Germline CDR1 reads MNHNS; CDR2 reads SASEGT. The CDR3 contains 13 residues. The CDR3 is CASSDAQQSPLHF. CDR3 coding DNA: TGTGCCAGCAGTGACGCGCAGCAATCACCCCTCCACTTT.

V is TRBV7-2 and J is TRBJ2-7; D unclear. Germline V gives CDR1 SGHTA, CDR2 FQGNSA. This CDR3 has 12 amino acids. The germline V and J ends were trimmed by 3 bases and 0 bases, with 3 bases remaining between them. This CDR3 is CASSFSSYEQYF. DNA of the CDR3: TGTGCCAGCAGCTTTAGCTCCTACGAGCAGTACTTC. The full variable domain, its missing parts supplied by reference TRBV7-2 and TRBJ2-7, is GAGVSQSPSNKVTEKGKDVELRCDPISGHTALYWYRQSLGQGLEFLIYFQGNSAPDKSGLPSDRFSAERTGGSVSTLTIQRTQQEDSAVYLCASSFSSYEQYFGPGTRLTVT.

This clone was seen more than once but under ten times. The CDR3 spells CASSLLRATEAFF. The CDR3 DNA is TGTGCCAGCAGTTTGTTGAGGGCCACTGAAGCTTTCTTT. The chain combines TRBV28 with TRBJ1-1; no clear D. CDR3 length: 13 residues. Between the trimmed V and J ends, which lost 3 bases and 4 bases, there was a span of 9 bases. CDR1 is MDHEN, CDR2 SYDVKM, per germline.

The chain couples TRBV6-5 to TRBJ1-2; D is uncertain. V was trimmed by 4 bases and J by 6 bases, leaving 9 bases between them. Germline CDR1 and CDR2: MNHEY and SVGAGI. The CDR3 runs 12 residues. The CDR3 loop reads CASSSNENGYTF. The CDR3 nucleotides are TGTGCCAGCAGTTCTAACGAGAATGGCTACACCTTC.

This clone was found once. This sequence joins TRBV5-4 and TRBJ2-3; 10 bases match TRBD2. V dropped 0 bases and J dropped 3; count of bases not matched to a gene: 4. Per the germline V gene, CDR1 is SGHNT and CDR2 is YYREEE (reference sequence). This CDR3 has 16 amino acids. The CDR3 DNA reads TGTGCCAGCAGCTTGGTGCTAGCGGGAGTGACAGATACGCAGTATTTT. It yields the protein CASSLVLAGVTDTQYF.

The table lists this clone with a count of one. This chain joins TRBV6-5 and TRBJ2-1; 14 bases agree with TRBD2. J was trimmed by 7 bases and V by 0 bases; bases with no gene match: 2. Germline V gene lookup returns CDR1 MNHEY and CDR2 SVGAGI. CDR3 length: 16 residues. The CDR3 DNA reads TGTGCCAGCAGTTACTCCGGGACTAGCGGGAGTAATGAGCAGTTCTTC. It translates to CASSYSGTSGSNEQFF.

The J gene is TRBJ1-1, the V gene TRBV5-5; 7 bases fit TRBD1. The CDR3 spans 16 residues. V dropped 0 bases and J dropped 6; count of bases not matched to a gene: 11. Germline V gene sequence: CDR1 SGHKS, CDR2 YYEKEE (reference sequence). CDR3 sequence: CASSLAQGVYQAEAFF. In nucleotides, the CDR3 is TGTGCCAGCAGCTTGGCTCAGGGGGTGTATCAAGCTGAAGCTTTCTTT.

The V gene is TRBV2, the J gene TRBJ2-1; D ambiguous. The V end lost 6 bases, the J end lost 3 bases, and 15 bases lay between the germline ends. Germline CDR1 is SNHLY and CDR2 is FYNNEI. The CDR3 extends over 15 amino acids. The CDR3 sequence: CASRERYPFYNEQFF. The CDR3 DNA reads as TGTGCCAGCAGGGAACGTTATCCCTTCTACAATGAGCAGTTCTTC.

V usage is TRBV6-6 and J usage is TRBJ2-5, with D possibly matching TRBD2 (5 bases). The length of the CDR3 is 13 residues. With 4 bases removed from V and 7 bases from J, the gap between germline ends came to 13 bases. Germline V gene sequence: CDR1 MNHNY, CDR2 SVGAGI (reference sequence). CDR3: CASSSGHEGTQYF. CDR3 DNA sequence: TGTGCCAGCAGTTCTGGTCATGAGGGGACCCAGTACTTC.

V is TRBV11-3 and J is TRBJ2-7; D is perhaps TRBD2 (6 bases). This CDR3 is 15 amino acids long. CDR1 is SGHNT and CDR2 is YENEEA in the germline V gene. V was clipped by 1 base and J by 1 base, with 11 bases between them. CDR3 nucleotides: TGTGCCAGCAGCTTAGCCGCGGGATCATCCTACGAGCAGTACTTC. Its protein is CASSLAAGSSYEQYF.

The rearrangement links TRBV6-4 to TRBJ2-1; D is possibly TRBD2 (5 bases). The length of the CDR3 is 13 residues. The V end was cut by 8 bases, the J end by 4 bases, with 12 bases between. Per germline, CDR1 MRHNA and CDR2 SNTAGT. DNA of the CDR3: TGTGCCAGCGCCTCGGACTCATACAATGAGCAGTTCTTC. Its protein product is CASASDSYNEQFF.

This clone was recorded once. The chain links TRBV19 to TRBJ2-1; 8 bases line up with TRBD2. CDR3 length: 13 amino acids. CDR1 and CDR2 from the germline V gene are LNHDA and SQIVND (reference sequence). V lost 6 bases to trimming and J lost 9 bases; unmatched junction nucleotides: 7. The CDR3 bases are TGTGCCAGTAGGGGATTAGCGGGGTTTGAGCAGTTCTTC. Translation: CASRGLAGFEQFF.